The 3 T cell receptor beta chains given below trace back to one sample, sequenced in a study of blood T cell repertoires in COVID-19 (dated by TCRdb to about 2020). The library relied on the immunoSEQ multiplex PCR assay. What TCRdb holds here is the immuneACCESS table cut down to in-frame rearrangements. Part of the clones is not present; checked against another copy, under half of the missing clones reflect an unresolved V gene, and the others are unexplained. In this sample the table shows 200,000 to 250,000 clones, approximately 90% of which occur a single time. The leading ten clones occupy approximately 10% of the sample. Input material: PBMCs or T cells enriched from blood (not recorded which). The receptors originated from a man younger than 35 with acute COVID-19.

The chain has TRBV4-1 and TRBJ2-7, with TRBD2 identical over 15 bases. The CDR3 has 16 amino acids. The junction had 4 bases not matched to a gene; V was cut back by 1 base and J by 6 bases. Germline V lookup: CDR1 MGHRA, CDR2 YSYEKL. The CDR3 sequence: CASSQGTSGRAFEQYF. The CDR3 bases are TGCGCCAGCAGCCAAGGGACTAGCGGGAGGGCCTTCGAGCAGTACTTC.

The chain links TRBV4-1 to TRBJ2-5, with D unresolved. Deletions cut 1 base from V and 3 bases from J, with 6 bases between. Germline V gives CDR1 MGHRA, CDR2 YSYEKL. The CDR3 length is 13 residues. Written as DNA, the CDR3 is TGCGCCAGCAGCCAAGCACAGAAAGAGACCCAGTACTTC. Amino acids: CASSQAQKETQYF.

This rearrangement joins TRBV5-1 to TRBJ2-7, with D maybe TRBD2 (5 bases). CDR3 length equals 16 residues. The germline V gene has CDR1 SGHRS and CDR2 YFSETQ. V shed 1 base and J shed 5 bases, with 19 bases lying between them. As DNA, the CDR3 is TGCGCCAGCAGCTTGTTCGGGGAGCGCGTTTTCCACGAGCAGTACTTC. Its translation: CASSLFGERVFHEQYF.